Included here is one T cell receptor beta chain sequence, with context. Authors' methods: Amplification from reference gene primers served as the basis for estimated nucleated cell counts. The method was immunoSEQ multiplex PCR; TCRdb's version includes in-frame clones alone and lacks a portion of them. Clone size and the V and J calls come from that table; the DNA yielded D and trimming. The profile shows about 130,000 clones, approximately 85% of them singletons. The sample belongs to a study of blood T cell repertoires in COVID-19. Study-level background: Samples of COVID-19 (acute and convalescent) were obtained from the United States, Italy and Spain.

CDR3 length equals 14 residues. J lost 3 bases, V lost 6 bases, and 4 bases had no gene match. CDR1 MDHEN and CDR2 SYDVKM come from the germline V gene. This TCR derives from a human donor in a cohort sampled during active COVID-19. The chain is built from TRBV28 and TRBJ2-3, with 9 bases lining up with TRBD2. The specimen sequenced was peripheral blood. The CDR3 nucleotides read TGTGCCAGCAGCTCCAGCGGGGGGACAGATACGCAGTATTTT. Translated, it gives CASSSSGGTDTQYF.